The entry that follows covers one TCR beta chain sequence. What this receptor recognizes is not known. Within one base of it there is no much larger clone, and no base qualities were kept. Genomic DNA was isolated using the Qiagen DNeasy kit from unsorted PBMCs as well as from negatively selected CD4+ and CD8+ fractions. Using primers that anneal to V and J segments, immunoSEQ multiplex PCR amplified the TCR beta CDR3 regions. Amplification bias was minimized using a synthetic immune receptor repertoire, and residual bias was removed computationally after sequencing. The study's processing was this. Custom Python scripts were used to quantify repertoire diversity as the Shannon entropy index. Unsorted, CD4+ and CD8+ repertoires were examined separately, except in combined analyses, for which CD4+ and CD8+ sequences were merged in silico. A clone counted as expanded when the clone's frequency after treatment rose at least 2-fold relative to C1D1, and clones undetected at baseline were given a pseudocount of 0.5. Clones with 0 or 1 copy at C1D1 were defined as singleton clones, while clones with 2 or more copies were defined as non-singleton clones. By matching protein sequences in sorted samples from the same patient, clones expanded in unsorted samples were annotated as CD4+, CD8+ or unknown. Wilcoxon tests on paired samples were used to test diversity changes from C1D1 to C4D1. In its TCRdb copy, this immuneACCESS table keeps in-frame sequences only and misses some clones. Where compared with another copy, unresolved V genes explain less than half of these, and the others have no known cause. For V, J and clone size, that table is used; D and trimming come from the DNA. A total of around 65,000 clones appear in this sample, 80% to 90% of them only once. Approximately 16% of the sample is taken by the ten largest.

This sample stems from a study of PD-1 blockade in classical Hodgkin lymphoma (dated by TCRdb to the early 2020s). Regarding the study in general: Nivolumab dosing was 3 mg/kg intravenously every 2 weeks, continuing until either disease progression or unacceptable toxicity. The study used TCR beta sequencing and CyTOF to define a peripheral blood immune signature of response to PD-1 blockade in classical Hodgkin lymphoma.

Broad study findings and their caveats: Patients starting nivolumab less than 1 year after ASCT had lower diversity and were excluded from later analyses to avoid confounding by immune reconstitution. The study was limited to a single clinical trial cohort, and causes of repertoire differences, possibly disease activity or prior therapy, remained undefined. By C4D1, a significant rise was seen in CD4+ TCR diversity but not in CD8+ TCR diversity (p=0.0027 vs p=0.16), and the rise was most apparent among complete responders (p=0.02). Newly diagnosed patients were reported to have lower baseline TCR diversity than healthy donors, and relapsed/refractory patients were reported to have lower baseline TCR diversity still. Trial patients achieving complete response had baseline diversity similar to newly diagnosed patients, whereas partial responders and progressors had significantly lower diversity.

This sample's time point label indicates: cycle 1 day 1 (C1D1), immediately before nivolumab initiation. Every trial patient had relapsed following autologous stem cell transplantation, and prior brentuximab vedotin exposure was what differed among cohorts A, B and C. The trial cohort included around 56 patients with relapsed/refractory classical Hodgkin lymphoma, and each patient had a best overall response of complete response, partial response or progressive disease. In the multi-cohort phase II CheckMate 205 trial, trial patients received single-agent nivolumab. An independent review committee assessed best overall response using the 2007 International Working Group response criteria. PBMCs from the trial were collected at three points: immediately before nivolumab initiation (C1D1), and during therapy at cycle 2 day 1 and cycle 4 day 1. Peripheral blood was collected in 8 mL Vacutainer Cell Preparation Tubes, from which PBMCs were isolated by centrifugation and then cryopreserved.

This receptor was obtained from a human donor with classical Hodgkin lymphoma. Sample: peripheral blood mononuclear cells (PBMCs), taken at baseline.

The bases are TGTGCCAGTAAGGGGTGGCGGACAGATACGCAGTATTTT. This gives the protein CASKGWRTDTQYF. The chain links TRBV6-1 with TRBJ2-3; the D region possibly corresponds to TRBD1 (5 bases align). CDR1 MNHNS and CDR2 SASEGT were looked up in the germline V gene. Including cysteine and phenylalanine, the CDR3 has 13 amino acids. The entry retains the CDR3 DNA only, 39 bases that are in frame from base 1. Trimming takes 9 bases from V and 3 bases from J, and the germline ends sit 13 bases apart.